This TCR beta chain was obtained from a study of blood T cell repertoires in COVID-19. For the study at large: Sites across the United States, Italy and Spain contributed samples from acute and convalescent COVID-19. PBMCs, B-cell-depleted T cells, or T cells were the source of the cDNA or gDNA that made up the material.

The CDR3 runs to 14 residues. V dropped 5 bases and J dropped 5; count of bases not matched to a gene: 8. Per the germline V gene, CDR1 is ENHRY and CDR2 is SYGVKD. Per the original methods: Amplification of reference gene primers was used by the study to estimate nucleated cell counts. Clones were read by immunoSEQ multiplex PCR, and TCRdb kept only the in-frame ones, dropping some. D and trimming were read from the DNA, whereas the V and J calls and clone size are those reported in that table. The sample yields approximately 74,000 clones, approximately 80% seen once. The material sequenced was peripheral blood. The chain is built from TRBV10-3 and TRBJ2-5, with 7 bases matching TRBD1. The source is a man older than 75 with active or convalescent COVID-19. The CDR3 coding sequence is TGTGCCATCAGTCTTGACAGGGCGGGTGAGACCCAGTACTTC. It specifies CAISLDRAGETQYF.